This T cell receptor beta chain emerged from a study of identical twins. The study's findings and limits: Sequences that were out-of-frame, alpha and twin-shared displayed an excess of low generation probability.

TCRdb reprocessed the 5' RACE reads via MiXCR and lists one record per CDR3 protein. This sample has roughly 630,000 distinct CDR3 sequences, with under 8.5% found just once. This clonotype was recorded at least ten times. The antigen remains undetermined. Germline V gives CDR1 DFQATT, CDR2 SNEGSKA (reference sequence). CDR3 size: 15 residues. V lost 1 base, J lost 8 bases, and 10 bases stayed unmatched. This sample was also put to use in a study of yellow fever vaccine responses in identical twins.

The genes are TRBV20-1 and TRBJ2-1; TRBD2 agrees at 8 bases. Source material: PBMCs. This clonotype was obtained from a young woman in good health. This chain's CDR3 is CSARGSAGERYEQFF. The CDR3 DNA reads TGCAGTGCTAGAGGGTCAGCGGGAGAGCGGTATGAGCAGTTCTTC.